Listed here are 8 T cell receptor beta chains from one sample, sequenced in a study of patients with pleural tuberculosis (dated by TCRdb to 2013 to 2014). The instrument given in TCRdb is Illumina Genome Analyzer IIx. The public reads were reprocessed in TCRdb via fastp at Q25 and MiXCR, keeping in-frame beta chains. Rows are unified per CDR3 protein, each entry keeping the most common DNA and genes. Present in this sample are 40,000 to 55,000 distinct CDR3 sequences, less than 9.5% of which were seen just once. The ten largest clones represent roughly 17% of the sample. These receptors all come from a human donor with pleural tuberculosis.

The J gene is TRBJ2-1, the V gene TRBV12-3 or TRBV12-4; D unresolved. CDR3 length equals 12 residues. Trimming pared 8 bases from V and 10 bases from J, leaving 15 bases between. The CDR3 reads CASGKWNMEQFF. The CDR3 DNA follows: TGTGCCAGCGGGAAGTGGAATATGGAGCAGTTCTTC.

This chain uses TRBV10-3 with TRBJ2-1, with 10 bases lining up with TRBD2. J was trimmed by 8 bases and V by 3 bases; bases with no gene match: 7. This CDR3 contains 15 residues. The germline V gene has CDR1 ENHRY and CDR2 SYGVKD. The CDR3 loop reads CAISDKREGPYEQFF. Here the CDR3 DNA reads TGTGCCATCAGTGACAAGCGGGAGGGCCCCTATGAGCAGTTCTTC.

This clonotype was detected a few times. The CDR3 DNA reads as TGTGCCAGCAGTCGGACAGGGACGTCCTACGAGCAGTACTTC. Its translation is CASSRTGTSYEQYF. The rearrangement joins TRBV12-3 or TRBV12-4 to TRBJ2-7; TRBD1 matches 8 bases. The CDR3 consists of 14 residues. The junction had 4 bases not matched to a gene; V was cut back by 5 bases and J by 1 base.

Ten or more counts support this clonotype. Here the CDR3 reads CSARAGHERSSYEQYF. The CDR3 nucleotides are TGCAGTGCTAGAGCCGGACATGAGAGAAGCTCCTACGAGCAGTACTTC. The rearrangement links TRBV20-1 to TRBJ2-7, with a weak D call TRBD1 (5 bases). The ends were cut back, 1 base at V and 0 bases at J, with 16 bases in the middle. Germline-derived CDR1 and CDR2 are DFQATT and SNEGSKA (reference sequence). The CDR3 consists of 16 residues.

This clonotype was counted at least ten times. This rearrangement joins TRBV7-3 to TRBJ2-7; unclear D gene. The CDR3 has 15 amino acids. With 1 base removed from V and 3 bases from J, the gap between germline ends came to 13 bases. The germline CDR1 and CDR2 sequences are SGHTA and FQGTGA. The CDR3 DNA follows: TGTGCCAGCAGCTTAAGTGGGTCAGGTTTCTACGAGCAGTACGTC. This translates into CASSLSGSGFYEQYV.

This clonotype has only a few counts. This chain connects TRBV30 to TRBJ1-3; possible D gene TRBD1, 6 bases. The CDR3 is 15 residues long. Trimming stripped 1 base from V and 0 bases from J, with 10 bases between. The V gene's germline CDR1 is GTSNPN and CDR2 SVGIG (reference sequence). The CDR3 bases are TGTGCCTGGAGTGGGACAGCTTTCTCTGGAAACACCATATATTTT. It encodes CAWSGTAFSGNTIYF.

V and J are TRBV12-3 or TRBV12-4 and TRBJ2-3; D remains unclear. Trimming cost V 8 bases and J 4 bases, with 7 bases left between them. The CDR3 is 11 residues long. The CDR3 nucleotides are TGTGCCAGCTCGGGCCCAGATACGCAGTATTTT. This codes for CASSGPDTQYF.

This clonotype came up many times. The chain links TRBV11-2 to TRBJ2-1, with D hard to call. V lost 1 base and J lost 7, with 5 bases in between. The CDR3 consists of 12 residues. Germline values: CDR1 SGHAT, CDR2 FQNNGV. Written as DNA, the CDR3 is TGTGCCAGCAGCTTAGTGGGAAATGAGCAGTTCTTC. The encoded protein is CASSLVGNEQFF.